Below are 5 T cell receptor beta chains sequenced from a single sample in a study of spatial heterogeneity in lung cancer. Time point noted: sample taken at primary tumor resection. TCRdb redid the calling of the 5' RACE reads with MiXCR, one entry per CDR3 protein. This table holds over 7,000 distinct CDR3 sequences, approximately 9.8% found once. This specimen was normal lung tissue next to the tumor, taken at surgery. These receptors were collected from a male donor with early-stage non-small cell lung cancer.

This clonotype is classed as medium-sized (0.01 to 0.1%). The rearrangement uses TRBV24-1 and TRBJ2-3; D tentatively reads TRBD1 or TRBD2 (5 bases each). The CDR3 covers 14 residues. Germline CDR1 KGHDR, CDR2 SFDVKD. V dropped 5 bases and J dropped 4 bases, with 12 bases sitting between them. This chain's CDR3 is CATSAGTGPDTQYF. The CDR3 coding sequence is TGTGCCACCAGTGCGGGGACGGGTCCAGATACGCAGTATTTT.

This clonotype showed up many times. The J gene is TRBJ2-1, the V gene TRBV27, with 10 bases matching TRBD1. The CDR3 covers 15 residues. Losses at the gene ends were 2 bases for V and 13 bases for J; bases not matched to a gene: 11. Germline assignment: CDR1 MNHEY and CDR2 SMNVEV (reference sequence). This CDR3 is CASSLGDRGYLGQFF. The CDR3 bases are TGTGCCAGCAGTTTAGGGGACAGGGGTTACTTGGGTCAGTTCTTC.

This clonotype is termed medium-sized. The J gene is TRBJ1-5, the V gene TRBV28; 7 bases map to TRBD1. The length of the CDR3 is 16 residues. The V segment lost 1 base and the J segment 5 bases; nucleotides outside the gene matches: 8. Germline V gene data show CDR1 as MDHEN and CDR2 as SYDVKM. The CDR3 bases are TGTGCCAGCAGTTTATCCCAGGGGGGGACTTATCAGCCCCAGCATTTT. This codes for CASSLSQGGTYQPQHF.

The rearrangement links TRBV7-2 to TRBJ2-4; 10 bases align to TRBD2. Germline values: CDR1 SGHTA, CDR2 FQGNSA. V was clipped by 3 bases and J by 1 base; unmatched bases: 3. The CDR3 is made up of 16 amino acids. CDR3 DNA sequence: TGTGCCAGCAGCTTGGCTAGCGGGGGTGCCAAAAACATTCAGTACTTC. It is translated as CASSLASGGAKNIQYF.

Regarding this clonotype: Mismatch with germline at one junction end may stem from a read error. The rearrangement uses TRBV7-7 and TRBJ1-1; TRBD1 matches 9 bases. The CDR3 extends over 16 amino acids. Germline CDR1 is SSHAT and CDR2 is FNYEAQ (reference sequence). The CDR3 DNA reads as TGTGCTAGCAGCTCGGGACAGGGCCTCTTGAACACTGAAGCTTTCTTT. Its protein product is CASSSGQGLLNTEAFF.